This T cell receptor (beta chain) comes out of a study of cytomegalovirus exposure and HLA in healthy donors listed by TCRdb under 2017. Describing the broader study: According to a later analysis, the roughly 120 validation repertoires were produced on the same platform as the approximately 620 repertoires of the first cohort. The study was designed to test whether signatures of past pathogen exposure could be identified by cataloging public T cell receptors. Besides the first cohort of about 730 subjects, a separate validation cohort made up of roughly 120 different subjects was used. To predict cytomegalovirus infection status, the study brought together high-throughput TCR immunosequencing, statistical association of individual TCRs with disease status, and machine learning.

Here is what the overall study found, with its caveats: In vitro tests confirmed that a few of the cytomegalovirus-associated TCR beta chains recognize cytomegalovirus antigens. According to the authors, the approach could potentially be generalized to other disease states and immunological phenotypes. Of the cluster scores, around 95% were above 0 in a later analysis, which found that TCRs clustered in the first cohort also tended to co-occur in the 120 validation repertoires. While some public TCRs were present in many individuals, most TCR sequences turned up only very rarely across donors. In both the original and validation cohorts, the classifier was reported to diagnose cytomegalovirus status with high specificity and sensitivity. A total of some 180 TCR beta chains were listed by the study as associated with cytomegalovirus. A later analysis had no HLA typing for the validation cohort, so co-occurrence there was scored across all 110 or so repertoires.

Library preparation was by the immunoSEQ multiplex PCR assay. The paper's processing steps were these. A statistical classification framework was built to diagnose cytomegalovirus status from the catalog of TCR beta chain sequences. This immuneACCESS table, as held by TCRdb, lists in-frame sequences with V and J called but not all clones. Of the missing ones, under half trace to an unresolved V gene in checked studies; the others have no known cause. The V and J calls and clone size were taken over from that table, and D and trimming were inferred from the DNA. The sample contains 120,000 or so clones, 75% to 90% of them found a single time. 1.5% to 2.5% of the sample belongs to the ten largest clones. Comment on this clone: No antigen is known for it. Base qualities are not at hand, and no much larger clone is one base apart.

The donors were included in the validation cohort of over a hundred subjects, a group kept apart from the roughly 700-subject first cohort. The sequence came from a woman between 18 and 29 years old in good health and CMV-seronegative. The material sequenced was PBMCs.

The CDR3 protein is CASSFGLAGGGYEQYF. The DNA sequence reads TGTGCCAGCAGCTTCGGACTAGCGGGAGGGGGCTACGAGCAGTACTTC. The V and J genes are TRBV5-6 and TRBJ2-7, and 15 junction bases match TRBD2. The CDR3 contains 16 residues, cysteine and phenylalanine counted. Only the CDR3 region is kept as DNA, spanning 48 bases read in frame from base 1. V trim: 2 bases; J trim: 3 bases; unmatched bases: 3. Based on the germline V gene, the CDR1 and CDR2 sequences are SGHDT and YYEEEE.